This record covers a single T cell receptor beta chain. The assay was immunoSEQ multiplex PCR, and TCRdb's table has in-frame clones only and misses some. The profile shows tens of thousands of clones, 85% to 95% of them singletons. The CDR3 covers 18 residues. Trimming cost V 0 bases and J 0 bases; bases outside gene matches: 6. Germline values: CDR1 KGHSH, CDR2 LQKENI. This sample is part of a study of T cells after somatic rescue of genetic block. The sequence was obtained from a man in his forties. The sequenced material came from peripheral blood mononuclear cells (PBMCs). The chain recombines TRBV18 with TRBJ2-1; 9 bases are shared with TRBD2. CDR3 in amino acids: CASSPPSGSLSSYNEQFF. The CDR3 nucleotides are TGTGCCAGCTCACCACCTAGCGGGAGTCTGAGCTCCTACAATGAGCAGTTCTTC.